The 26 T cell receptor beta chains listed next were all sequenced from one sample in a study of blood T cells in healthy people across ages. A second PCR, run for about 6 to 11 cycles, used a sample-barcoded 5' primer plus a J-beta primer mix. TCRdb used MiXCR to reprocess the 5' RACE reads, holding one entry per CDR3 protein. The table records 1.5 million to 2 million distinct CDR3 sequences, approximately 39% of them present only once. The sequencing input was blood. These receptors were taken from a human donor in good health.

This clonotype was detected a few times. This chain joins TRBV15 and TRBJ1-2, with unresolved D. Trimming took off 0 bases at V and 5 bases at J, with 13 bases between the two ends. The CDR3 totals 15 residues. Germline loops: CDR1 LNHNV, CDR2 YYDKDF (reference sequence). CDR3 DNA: TGTGCCACCAGCAGAGATCTGGCAGCCTTATATGGCTACACCTTC. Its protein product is CATSRDLAALYGYTF.

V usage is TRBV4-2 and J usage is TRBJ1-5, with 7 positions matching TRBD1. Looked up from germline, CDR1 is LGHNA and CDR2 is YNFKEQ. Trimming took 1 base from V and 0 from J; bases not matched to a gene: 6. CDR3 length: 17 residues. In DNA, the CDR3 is TGTGCCAGCAGCCAAGGATTGACAGGGAATAGCAATCAGCCCCAGCATTTT. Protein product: CASSQGLTGNSNQPQHF.

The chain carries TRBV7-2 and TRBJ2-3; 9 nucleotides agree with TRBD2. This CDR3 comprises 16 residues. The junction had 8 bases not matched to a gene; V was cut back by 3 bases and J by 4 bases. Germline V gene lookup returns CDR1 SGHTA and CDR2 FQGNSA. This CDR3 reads CASSLLKAGGADTQYF. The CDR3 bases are TGTGCCAGCAGCTTGTTAAAGGCGGGGGGGGCAGATACGCAGTATTTT.

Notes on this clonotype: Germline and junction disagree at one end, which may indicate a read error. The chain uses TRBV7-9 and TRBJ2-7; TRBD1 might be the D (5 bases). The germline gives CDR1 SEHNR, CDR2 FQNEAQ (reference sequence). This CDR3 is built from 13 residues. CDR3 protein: CAGSLGHPYEQYF. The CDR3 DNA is TGTGCCGGCAGCTTAGGACATCCCTACGAGCAGTACTTC.

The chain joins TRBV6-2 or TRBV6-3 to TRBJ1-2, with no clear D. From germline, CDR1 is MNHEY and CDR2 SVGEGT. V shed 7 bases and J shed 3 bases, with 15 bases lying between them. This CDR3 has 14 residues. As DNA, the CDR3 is TGTGCCAGCACTTTACAGAACGAGGACTATGGCTACACCTTC. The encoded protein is CASTLQNEDYGYTF.

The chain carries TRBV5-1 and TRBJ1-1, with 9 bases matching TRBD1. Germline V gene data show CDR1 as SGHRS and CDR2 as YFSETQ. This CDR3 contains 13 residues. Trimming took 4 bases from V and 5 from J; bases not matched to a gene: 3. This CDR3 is CASSIGTGTEAFF. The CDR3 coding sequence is TGCGCCAGCAGCATCGGGACAGGGACTGAAGCTTTCTTT.

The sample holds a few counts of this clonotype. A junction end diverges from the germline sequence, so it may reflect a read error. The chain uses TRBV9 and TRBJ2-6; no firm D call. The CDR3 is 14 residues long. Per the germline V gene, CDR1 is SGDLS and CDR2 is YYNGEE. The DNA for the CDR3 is TGTGCCAGCAACGTAGGGTCCGGGGCCAACGTCCTGACTTTC. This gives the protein CASNVGSGANVLTF.

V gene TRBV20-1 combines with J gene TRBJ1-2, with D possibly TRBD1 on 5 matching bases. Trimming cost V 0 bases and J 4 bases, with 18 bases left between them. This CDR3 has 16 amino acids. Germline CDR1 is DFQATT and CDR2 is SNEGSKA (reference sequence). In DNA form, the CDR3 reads TGCAGTGCTAGAGATACCATGGGGGGGGAGGCCTATGGCTACACCTTC. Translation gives CSARDTMGGEAYGYTF.

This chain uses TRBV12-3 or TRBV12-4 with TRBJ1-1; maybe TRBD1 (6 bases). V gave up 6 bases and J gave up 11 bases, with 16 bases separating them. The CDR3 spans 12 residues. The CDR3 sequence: CASSQTPGAAFF. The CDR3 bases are TGTGCCAGCAGCCAGACTCCAGGGGCGGCTTTCTTT.

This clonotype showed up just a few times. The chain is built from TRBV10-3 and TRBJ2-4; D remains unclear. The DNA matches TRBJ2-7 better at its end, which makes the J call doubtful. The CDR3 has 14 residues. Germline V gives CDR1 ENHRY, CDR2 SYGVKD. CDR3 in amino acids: CAISEPRSSYEQYF. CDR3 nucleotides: TGTGCCATCAGTGAGCCACGGAGCTCCTACGAGCAGTACTTC.

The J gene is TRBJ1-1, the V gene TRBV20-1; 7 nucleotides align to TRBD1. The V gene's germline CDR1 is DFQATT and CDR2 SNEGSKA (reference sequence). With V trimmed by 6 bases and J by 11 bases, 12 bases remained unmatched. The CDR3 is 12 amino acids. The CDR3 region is CSAPDRRTRAFF. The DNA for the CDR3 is TGCAGTGCACCGGACAGGCGGACGAGGGCTTTCTTT.

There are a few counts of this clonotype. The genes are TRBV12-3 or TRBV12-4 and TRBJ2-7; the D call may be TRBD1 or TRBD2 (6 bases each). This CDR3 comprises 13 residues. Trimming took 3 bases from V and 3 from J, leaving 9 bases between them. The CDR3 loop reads CASSFGGHYEQYF. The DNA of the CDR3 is TGTGCCAGCAGTTTCGGGGGCCACTACGAGCAGTACTTC.

For the CDR3, the DNA is TGCGCCAGCAGATGGACAGAAGAAGAGCAGTTCTTC. Its translation: CASRWTEEEQFF. The chain employs TRBV5-1 and TRBJ2-1, with D possibly TRBD1 on 6 matching bases. The CDR3 contains 12 residues. Germline-derived CDR1 and CDR2 are SGHRS and YFSETQ. V was pared by 5 bases and J by 10 bases, with 13 bases between.

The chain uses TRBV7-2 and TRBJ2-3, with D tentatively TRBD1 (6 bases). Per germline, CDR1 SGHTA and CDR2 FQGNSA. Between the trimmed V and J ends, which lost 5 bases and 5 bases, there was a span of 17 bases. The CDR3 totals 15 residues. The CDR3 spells CASSQGGAGVDTQYF. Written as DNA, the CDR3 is TGTGCCAGCAGCCAAGGGGGAGCAGGGGTAGATACGCAGTATTTT.

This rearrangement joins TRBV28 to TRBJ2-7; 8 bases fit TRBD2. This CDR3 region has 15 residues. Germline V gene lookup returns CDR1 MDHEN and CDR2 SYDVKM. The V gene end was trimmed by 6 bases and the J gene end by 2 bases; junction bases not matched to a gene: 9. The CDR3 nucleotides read TGTGCCAGCAGCCCCCGTCGGGGGGGGACCTACGAGCAGTACTTC. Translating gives CASSPRRGGTYEQYF.

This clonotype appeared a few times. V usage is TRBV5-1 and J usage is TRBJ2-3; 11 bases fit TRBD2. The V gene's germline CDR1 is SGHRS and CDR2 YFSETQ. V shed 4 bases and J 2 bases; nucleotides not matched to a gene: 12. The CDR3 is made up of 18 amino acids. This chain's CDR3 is CASSILLAGEHYTDTQYF. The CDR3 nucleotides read TGCGCCAGCAGCATATTACTAGCGGGGGAACACTACACAGATACGCAGTATTTT.

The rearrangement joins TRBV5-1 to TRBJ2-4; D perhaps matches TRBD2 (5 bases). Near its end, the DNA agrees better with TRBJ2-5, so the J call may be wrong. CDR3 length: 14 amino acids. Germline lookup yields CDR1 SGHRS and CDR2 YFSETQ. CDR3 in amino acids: CASSWNMQEGTQYF. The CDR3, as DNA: TGCGCCAGCAGCTGGAATATGCAAGAGGGGACCCAGTACTTC.

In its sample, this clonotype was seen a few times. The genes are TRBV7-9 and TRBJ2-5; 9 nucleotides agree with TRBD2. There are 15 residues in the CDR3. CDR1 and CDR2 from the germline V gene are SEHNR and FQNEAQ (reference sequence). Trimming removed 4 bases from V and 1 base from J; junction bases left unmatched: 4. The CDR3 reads CASSYGGGGQETQYF. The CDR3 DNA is TGTGCCAGCAGCTACGGCGGGGGGGGCCAAGAGACCCAGTACTTC.

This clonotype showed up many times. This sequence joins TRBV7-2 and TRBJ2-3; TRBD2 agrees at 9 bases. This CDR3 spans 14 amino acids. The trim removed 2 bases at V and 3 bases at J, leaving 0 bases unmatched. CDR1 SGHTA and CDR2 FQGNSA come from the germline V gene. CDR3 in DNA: TGTGCCAGCAGCTTACTAGCGGGGACAGATACGCAGTATTTT. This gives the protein CASSLLAGTDTQYF.

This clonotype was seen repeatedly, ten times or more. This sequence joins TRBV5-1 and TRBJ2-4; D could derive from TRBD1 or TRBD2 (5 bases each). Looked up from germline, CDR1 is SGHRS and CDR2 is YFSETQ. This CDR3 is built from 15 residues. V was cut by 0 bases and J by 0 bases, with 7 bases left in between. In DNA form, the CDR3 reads TGCGCCAGCAGCTTGGTTGGGGGAGCCAAAAACATTCAGTACTTC. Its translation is CASSLVGGAKNIQYF.

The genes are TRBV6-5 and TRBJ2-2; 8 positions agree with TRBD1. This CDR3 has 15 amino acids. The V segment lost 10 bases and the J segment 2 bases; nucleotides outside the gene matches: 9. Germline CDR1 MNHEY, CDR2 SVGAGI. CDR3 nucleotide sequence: TGTGCCACAAATCGACAGGGGTCAAACACCGGGGAGCTGTTTTTT. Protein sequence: CATNRQGSNTGELFF.

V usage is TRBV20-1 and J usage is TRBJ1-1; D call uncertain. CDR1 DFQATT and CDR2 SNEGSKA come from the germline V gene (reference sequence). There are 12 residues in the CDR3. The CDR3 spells CRGEGRALEAFF. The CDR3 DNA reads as TGCAGAGGTGAAGGGCGAGCCCTTGAAGCTTTCTTT.

CDR3: CASSPLVGAEQFF. The CDR3 nucleotides read TGTGCCAGCTCGCCGCTAGTGGGGGCTGAGCAGTTCTTC. V gene TRBV6-2 or TRBV6-3 combines with J gene TRBJ2-1; D is perhaps TRBD1 (6 bases). CDR3 length: 13 residues. Between the trimmed V and J ends, which lost 8 bases and 9 bases, there was a span of 17 bases. The germline V gene encodes CDR1 MNHEY and CDR2 SVGEGT.

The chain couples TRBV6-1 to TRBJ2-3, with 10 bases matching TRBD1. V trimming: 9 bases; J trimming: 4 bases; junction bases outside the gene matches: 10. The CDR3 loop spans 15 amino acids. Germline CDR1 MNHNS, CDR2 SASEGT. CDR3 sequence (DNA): TGTGCCAGTGGAACCGGGACAGGGGTGGCAGATACGCAGTATTTT. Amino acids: CASGTGTGVADTQYF.

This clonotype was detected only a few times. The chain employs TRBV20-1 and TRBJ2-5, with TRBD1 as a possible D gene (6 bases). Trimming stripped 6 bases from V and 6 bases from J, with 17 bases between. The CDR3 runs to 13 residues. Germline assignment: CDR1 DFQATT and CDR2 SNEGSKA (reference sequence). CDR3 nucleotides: TGCAGTGCAACCCGACAGGCTCGGAAGACCCAGTACTTC. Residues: CSATRQARKTQYF.

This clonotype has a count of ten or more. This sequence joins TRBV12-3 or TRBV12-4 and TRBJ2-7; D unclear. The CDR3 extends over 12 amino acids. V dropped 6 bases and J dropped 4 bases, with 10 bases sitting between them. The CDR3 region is CASSLTLYEQYF. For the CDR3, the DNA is TGTGCCAGCAGCTTGACTCTGTACGAGCAGTACTTC.